This T cell receptor (beta chain) is drawn from a study of blood T cell repertoires in COVID-19 (dated by TCRdb to the early 2020s). About the study as a whole: The collaborator samples originated in the United States, Italy and Spain and spanned the acute and convalescent phases of COVID-19. The material from the prospective study consisted of cDNA or gDNA derived from T cells, B-cell-depleted T cells, or PBMCs. Subjects who had been exposed to COVID-19, were actively infected with it, or had recovered from it provided the deeply sampled blood TCRbeta repertoires that made up the dataset. A freely available public database, intended as a resource for researchers studying the immune response to SARS-CoV-2, is where the repertoires were released. Samples were obtained from the ongoing ImmuneRACE study (first 160 participants) and from 1,254 subjects provided by 6 global collaborators. A de-identified subject ID, COVID-19 status, age in years and sex were almost always included in the sample metadata. Where available, HLA class I and class II types were obtained from metadata supplied by the sample provider rather than from assay-based typing. General conclusions and limits of the study: How much clinical and demographic metadata was included differed by source and by participant, and the metadata was provided uncurated.

This clone appeared once. What this receptor recognizes is not known. No much larger clone exists at a distance of one base, and base qualities are not known. The collaborating institutions used their own protocols to collect whole blood in K2EDTA tubes. For TCRbeta analysis, collaborators shipped samples as frozen whole blood, isolated PBMCs, or DNA extracted from either of those sample types. TCRbeta CDR3 regions were amplified from genomic DNA by means of the immunoSEQ Assay, a bias-controlled multiplex PCR. Concerning the study's data processing: Within the assay, amplification of reference gene primers was used to estimate how many nucleated cells each sample contained. To quantify the absolute abundance of each unique TCRbeta CDR3 rearrangement, sequence reads were collapsed and filtered. For each sample, productive Simpson clonality was calculated as the square root of Simpson's diversity index across productive rearrangements. Drawn from immuneACCESS, this table holds only the in-frame rearrangements with V and J called that TCRdb kept. Clones are partly lost; checked studies trace under half to an unresolved V gene and leave the rest unexplained. V, J and clone size reflect that table, while D and trimming were determined from the DNA. The sample table shows 75,000 to 85,000 clones, and 80% to 90% are seen once. The ten largest clones represent 40% to 55% of the sample.

CDR1 is given as SGHDT and CDR2 as YYEEEE, both from the germline V gene. The CDR3 measures 12 amino acids from cysteine to phenylalanine. The entry retains the CDR3 DNA only, 36 bases that are in frame from base 1. At the junction V is shortened by 4 bases and J by 2 bases, with 5 bases in between. The sample taken for sequencing was peripheral blood. The clonotype originates from a human donor in a cohort sampled during active COVID-19. The rearrangement combines TRBV5-6 with TRBJ2-3; confidence is insufficient to name the D gene. The CDR3 is CASSLFTDTQYF. Here is the DNA: TGTGCCAGCAGCCTCTTCACAGATACGCAGTATTTT. When the CDR3 is completed using the reference TRBV5-6 and TRBJ2-3 genes on either side, the full variable domain is DAGVTQSPTHLIKTRGQQVTLRCSPKSGHDTVSWYQQALGQGPQFIFQYYEEEERQRGNFPDRFSGHQFPNYSSELNVNALLLGDSALYLCASSLFTDTQYFGPGTRLTVL.